The 5 T cell receptor beta chains presented below share a single source sample, sequenced in a study of T-cell memory formation after mild COVID-19. TCRdb redid the calling of the 5' RACE reads with MiXCR, one entry per CDR3 protein. The sample carries some 190,000 distinct CDR3 sequences, approximately 16% recorded once. Sequenced input: PBMCs or a T cell subset sorted from them (not recorded which). Every receptor here comes from an adult woman who had mild COVID-19 (a few samples of this study predate the infection). Cell type and time point are not known.

The table lists this clonotype with a few counts. The chain joins TRBV6-6 to TRBJ2-7; D call uncertain. The V end was cut by 2 bases, the J end by 6 bases, with 11 bases between. Germline lookup yields CDR1 MNHNY and CDR2 SVGAGI (reference sequence). This CDR3 region has 13 residues. The DNA of the CDR3 is TGTGCCAGCAGTTACCGGACCTCTCTCGAGCAGTACTTC. Translation gives CASSYRTSLEQYF.

This clonotype was recorded a few times. The chain employs TRBV24-1 and TRBJ2-3; 13 bases map to TRBD2. CDR3 size: 18 residues. With V trimmed by 5 bases and J by 3 bases, 10 bases remained unmatched. Per the germline V gene, CDR1 is KGHDR and CDR2 is SFDVKD. The CDR3 loop is CATSVPGTSGVLTDTQYF. Written as DNA, the CDR3 is TGTGCCACCAGTGTACCCGGGACTAGCGGGGTACTGACAGATACGCAGTATTTT.

The chain couples TRBV7-8 to TRBJ2-7; unclear D gene. CDR3 size: 13 residues. Trimming removed 0 bases from V and 6 bases from J, with 9 bases in between. The germline V gene has CDR1 SGHVS and CDR2 FQNEAQ. The CDR3 sequence: CASSLAHGVEQYF. DNA of the CDR3: TGTGCCAGCAGCTTAGCCCACGGAGTCGAGCAGTACTTC.

In its sample, this clonotype ranks as medium-sized. The rearrangement joins TRBV12-3 or TRBV12-4 to TRBJ1-1; 10 bases line up with TRBD1. The V gene end was trimmed by 6 bases and the J gene end by 4 bases; junction bases not matched to a gene: 8. This CDR3 has 15 residues. CDR3 nucleotide sequence: TGTGCCAGCAGCAGACCGGGACAGGGGACCACTGAAGCTTTCTTT. Translated, it gives CASSRPGQGTTEAFF.

This chain joins TRBV20-1 and TRBJ1-2; 7 nucleotides agree with TRBD1. The ends lost 3 bases at V and 7 bases at J; junction bases unmatched: 11. This CDR3 is 14 amino acids long. Germline CDR1 and CDR2: DFQATT and SNEGSKA (reference sequence). CDR3 DNA sequence: TGCAGTGCTAGTCAGGGGGGAAATCCAGGTGGCTACACCTTC. This sequence encodes CSASQGGNPGGYTF.